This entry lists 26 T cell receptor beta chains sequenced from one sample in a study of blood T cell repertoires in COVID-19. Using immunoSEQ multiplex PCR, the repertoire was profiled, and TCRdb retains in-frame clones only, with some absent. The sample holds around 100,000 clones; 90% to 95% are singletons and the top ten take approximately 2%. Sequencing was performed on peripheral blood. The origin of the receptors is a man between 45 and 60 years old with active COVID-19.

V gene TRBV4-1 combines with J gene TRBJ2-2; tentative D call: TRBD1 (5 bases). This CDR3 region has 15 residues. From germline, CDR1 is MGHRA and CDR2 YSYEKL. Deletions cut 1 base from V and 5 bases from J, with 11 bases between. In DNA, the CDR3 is TGCGCCAGCAGCCAAGCTCAGACAGCGACCGGGGAGCTGTTTTTT. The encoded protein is CASSQAQTATGELFF.

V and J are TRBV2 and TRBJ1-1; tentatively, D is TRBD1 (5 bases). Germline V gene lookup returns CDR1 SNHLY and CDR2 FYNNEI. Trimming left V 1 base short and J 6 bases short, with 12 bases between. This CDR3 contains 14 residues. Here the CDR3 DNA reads TGTGCCAGCAGTGAAGTGGGGGGGGGAGCTGAAGCTTTCTTT. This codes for CASSEVGGGAEAFF. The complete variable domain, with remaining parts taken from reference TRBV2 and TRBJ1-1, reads EPEVTQTPSHQVTQMGQEVILRCVPISNHLYFYWYRQILGQKVEFLVSFYNNEISEKSEIFDDQFSVERPDGSNFTLKIRSTKLEDSAMYFCASSEVGGGAEAFFGQGTRLTVV.

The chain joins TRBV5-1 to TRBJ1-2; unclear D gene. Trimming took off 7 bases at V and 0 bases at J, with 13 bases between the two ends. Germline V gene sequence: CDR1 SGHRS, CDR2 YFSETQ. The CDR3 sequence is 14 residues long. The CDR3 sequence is CASRGSPSNYGYTF. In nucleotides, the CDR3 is TGCGCCAGCCGAGGGTCGCCTTCTAACTATGGCTACACCTTC.

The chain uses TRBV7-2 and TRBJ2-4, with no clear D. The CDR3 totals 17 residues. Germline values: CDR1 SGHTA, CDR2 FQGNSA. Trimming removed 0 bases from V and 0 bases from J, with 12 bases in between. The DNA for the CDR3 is TGTGCCAGCAGCTTAGCGTACGACACCTTAGCCAAAAACATTCAGTACTTC. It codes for CASSLAYDTLAKNIQYF.

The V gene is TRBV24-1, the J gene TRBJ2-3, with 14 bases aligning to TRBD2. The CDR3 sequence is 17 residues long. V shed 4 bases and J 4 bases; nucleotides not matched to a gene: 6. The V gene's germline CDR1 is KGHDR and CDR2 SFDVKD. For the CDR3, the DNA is TGTGCCACCAGTGACCCCGGACTAGCGGGAGGTGCAGATACGCAGTATTTT. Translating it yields CATSDPGLAGGADTQYF.

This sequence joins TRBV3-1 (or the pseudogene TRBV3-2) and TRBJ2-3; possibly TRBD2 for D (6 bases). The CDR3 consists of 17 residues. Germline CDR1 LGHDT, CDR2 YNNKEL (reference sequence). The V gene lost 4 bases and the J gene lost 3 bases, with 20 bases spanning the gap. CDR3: CASSPNLGRGLTDTQYF. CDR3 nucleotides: TGTGCCAGCAGCCCCAATTTGGGGCGGGGATTGACAGATACGCAGTATTTT.

The CDR3 DNA sequence: TGTGCCAGCAGCGTAGAGGGGAGGACAGATACGCAGTATTTT. Its protein is CASSVEGRTDTQYF. The chain uses TRBV9 and TRBJ2-3, with D possibly being TRBD2 (6 bases). CDR3 length: 14 residues. Per germline, CDR1 SGDLS and CDR2 YYNGEE. Between the trimmed V and J ends, which lost 0 bases and 3 bases, there was a span of 8 bases.

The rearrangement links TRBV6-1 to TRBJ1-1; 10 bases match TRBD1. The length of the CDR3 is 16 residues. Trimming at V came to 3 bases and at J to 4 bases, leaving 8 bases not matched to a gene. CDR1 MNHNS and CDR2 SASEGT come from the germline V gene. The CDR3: CASSDDRGRWATEAFF. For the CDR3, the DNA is TGTGCCAGCAGTGACGACAGGGGGCGGTGGGCCACTGAAGCTTTCTTT.

The CDR3 here is CASSPTPGDGRDSPLHF. The DNA for the CDR3 is TGTGCCAGCAGTCCAACCCCGGGGGACGGGAGAGATTCACCCCTCCACTTT. The chain joins TRBV27 to TRBJ1-6; tentative D call: TRBD1 (5 bases). The V gene's germline CDR1 is MNHEY and CDR2 SMNVEV (reference sequence). The CDR3 has 17 residues. The V gene lost 5 bases and the J gene lost 8 bases, with 22 bases spanning the gap.

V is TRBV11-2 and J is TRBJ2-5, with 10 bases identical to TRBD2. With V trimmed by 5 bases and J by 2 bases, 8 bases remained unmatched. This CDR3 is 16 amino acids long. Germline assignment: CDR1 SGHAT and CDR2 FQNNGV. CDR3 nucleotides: TGTGCCAGCAGCACTAAAGGACTAGCGGAACAAGAGACCCAGTACTTC. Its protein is CASSTKGLAEQETQYF.

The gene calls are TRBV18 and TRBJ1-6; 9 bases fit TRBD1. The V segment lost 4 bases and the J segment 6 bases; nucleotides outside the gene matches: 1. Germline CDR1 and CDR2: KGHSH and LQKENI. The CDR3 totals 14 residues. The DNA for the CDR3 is TGTGCCAGCTCACGGGACAGGGCTAATTCACCCCTCCACTTT. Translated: CASSRDRANSPLHF.

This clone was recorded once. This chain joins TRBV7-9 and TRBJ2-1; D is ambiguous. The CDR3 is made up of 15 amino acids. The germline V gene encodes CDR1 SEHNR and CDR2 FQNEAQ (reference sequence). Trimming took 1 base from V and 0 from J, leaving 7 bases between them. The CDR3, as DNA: TGTGCCAGCAGCTTAGTACTTAGCTCCTACAATGAGCAGTTCTTC. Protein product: CASSLVLSSYNEQFF.

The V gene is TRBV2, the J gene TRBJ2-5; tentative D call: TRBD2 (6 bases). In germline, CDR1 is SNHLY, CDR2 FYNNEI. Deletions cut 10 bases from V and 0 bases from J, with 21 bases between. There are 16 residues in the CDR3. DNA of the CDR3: TGTGCCACCACCGCAGGAGGCGGGGCCAACCAAGAGACCCAGTACTTC. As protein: CATTAGGGANQETQYF.

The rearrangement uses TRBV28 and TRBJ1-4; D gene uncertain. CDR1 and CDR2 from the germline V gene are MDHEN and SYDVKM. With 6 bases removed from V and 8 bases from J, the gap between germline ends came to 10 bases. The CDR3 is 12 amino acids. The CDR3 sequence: CASRLPPEKLFF. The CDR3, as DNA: TGTGCCAGCAGATTACCCCCAGAAAAACTGTTTTTT.

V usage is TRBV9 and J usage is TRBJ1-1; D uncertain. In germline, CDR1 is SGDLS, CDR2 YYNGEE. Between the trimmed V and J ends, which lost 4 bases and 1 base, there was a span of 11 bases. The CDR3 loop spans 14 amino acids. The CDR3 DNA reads TGTGCCAGCAGCCGAGGTCCGACGAACACTGAAGCTTTCTTT. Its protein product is CASSRGPTNTEAFF. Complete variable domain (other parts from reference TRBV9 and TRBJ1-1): DSGVTQTPKHLITATGQRVTLRCSPRSGDLSVYWYQQSLDQGLQFLIQYYNGEERAKGNILERFSAQQFPDLHSELNLSSLELGDSALYFCASSRGPTNTEAFFGQGTRLTVV.

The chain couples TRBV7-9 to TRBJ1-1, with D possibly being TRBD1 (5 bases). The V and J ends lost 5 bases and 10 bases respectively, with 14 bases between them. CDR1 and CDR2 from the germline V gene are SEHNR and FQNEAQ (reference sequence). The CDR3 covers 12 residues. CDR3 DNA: TGTGCCAGCAGCCCCGAAGGGGTAGCAGCTTTCTTT. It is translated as CASSPEGVAAFF.

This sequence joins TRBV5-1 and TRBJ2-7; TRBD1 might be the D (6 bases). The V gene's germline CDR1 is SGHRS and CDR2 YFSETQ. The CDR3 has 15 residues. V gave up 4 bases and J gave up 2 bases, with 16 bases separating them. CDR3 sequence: CASSPATGLTYEQYF. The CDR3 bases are TGCGCCAGCAGCCCAGCGACAGGCTTAACCTACGAGCAGTACTTC.

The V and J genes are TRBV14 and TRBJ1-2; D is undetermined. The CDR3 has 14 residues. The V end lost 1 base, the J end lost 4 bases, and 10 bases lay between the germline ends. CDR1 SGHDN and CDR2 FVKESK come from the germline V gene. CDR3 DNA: TGTGCCAGCAGCCAAGGTCTGGGAGCCTATGGCTACACCTTC. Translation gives CASSQGLGAYGYTF. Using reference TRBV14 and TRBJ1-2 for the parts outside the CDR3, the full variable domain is EAGVTQFPSHSVIEKGQTVTLRCDPISGHDNLYWYRRVMGKEIKFLLHFVKESKQDESGMPNNRFLAERTGGTYSTLKVQPAELEDSGVYFCASSQGLGAYGYTFGSGTRLTVV.

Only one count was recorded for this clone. This CDR3 reads CASSGQDVNQPQHF. The CDR3, as DNA: TGTGCCAGCAGCGGACAGGACGTCAATCAGCCCCAGCATTTT. The rearrangement uses TRBV6-5 and TRBJ1-5; 7 nucleotides line up with TRBD1. After removal of 6 bases from V and 3 bases from J, the junction contained 5 bases not matched to a gene. The CDR3 runs 14 residues. Germline-derived CDR1 and CDR2 are MNHEY and SVGAGI.

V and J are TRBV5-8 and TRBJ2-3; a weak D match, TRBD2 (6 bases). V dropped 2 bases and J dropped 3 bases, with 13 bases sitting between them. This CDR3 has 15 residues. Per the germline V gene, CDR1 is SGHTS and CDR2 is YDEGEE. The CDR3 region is CASSLGGIATDTQYF. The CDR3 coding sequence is TGTGCCAGCAGCTTAGGAGGGATAGCTACAGATACGCAGTATTTT.

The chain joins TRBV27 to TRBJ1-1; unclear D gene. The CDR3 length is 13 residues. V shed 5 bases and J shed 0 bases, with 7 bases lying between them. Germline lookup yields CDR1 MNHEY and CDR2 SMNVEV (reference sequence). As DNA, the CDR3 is TGTGCCAGCAGTCCCCGTATGAACACTGAAGCTTTCTTT. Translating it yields CASSPRMNTEAFF.

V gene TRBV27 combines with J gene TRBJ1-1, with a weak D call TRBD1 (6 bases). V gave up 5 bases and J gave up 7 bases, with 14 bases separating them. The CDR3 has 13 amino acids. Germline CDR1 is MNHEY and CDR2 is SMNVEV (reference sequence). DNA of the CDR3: TGTGCCAGCAGTGCGACAGGCGTGATTGAAGCTTTCTTT. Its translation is CASSATGVIEAFF.

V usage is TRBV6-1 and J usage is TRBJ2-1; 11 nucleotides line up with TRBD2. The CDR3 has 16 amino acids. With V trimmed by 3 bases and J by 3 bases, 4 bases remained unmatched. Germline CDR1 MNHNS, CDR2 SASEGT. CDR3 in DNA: TGTGCCAGCAGTGAGCTAGCGGGGGGCCTCTACAATGAGCAGTTCTTC. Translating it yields CASSELAGGLYNEQFF.

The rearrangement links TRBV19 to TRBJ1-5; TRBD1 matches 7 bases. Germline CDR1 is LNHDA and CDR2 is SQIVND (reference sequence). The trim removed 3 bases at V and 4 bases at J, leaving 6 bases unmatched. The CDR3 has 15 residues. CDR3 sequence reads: CASSINRDSNQPQHF. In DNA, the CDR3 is TGTGCCAGTAGTATTAACCGGGACAGTAATCAGCCCCAGCATTTT. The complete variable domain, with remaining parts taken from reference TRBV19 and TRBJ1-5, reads DGGITQSPKYLFRKEGQNVTLSCEQNLNHDAMYWYRQDPGQGLRLIYYSQIVNDFQKGDIAEGYSVSREKKESFPLTVTSAQKNPTAFYLCASSINRDSNQPQHFGDGTRLSIL.

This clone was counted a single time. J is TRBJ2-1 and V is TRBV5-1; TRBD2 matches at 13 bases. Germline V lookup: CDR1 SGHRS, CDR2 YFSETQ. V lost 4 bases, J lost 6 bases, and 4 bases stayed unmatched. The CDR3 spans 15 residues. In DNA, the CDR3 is TGCGCCAGCAGCACAACTAGCGGGGGGGCCAATGAGCAGTTCTTC. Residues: CASSTTSGGANEQFF.

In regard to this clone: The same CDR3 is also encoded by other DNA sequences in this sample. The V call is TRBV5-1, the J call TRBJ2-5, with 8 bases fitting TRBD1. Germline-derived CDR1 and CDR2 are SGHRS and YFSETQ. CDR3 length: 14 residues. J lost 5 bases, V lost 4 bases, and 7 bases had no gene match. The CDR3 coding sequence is TGCGCCAGCAGCCCCGGACAGGGTGGGGAGACCCAGTACTTC. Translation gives CASSPGQGGETQYF.